This TCR beta chain was retrieved from a study of Ad26.COV2.S vaccination and SARS-CoV-2 variants. The protocol was immunoSEQ multiplex PCR, while the TCRdb copy is restricted to in-frame clones and leaves out a portion. The repertoire holds around 300,000 clones, with around 89% as singletons. Treatment defined: roughly 19 received Ad26.COV2.S at low or high dose, single or two shots; roughly five received placebo; per-sample allocation not given. Sampling occurred on day 63 after the first vaccine or placebo injection. The sample in question was peripheral blood, obtained in a trial of Ad26.COV2.S vaccine versus placebo. The TCR originated in a person between 18 and 59 years old who received the Ad26.COV2.S COVID-19 vaccine or a placebo.

The CDR3, as DNA: TGTGCCAGCAGCATCGTCGACAGGGTCGACTATGGCTACACCTTC. The encoded protein is CASSIVDRVDYGYTF. The J gene is TRBJ1-2, the V gene TRBV5-4, with 7 bases aligning to TRBD1. CDR1 SGHNT and CDR2 YYREEE come from the germline V gene (reference sequence). The CDR3 length is 15 residues. V was pared by 4 bases and J by 3 bases, with 9 bases of the junction left unmatched.